The 2 T cell receptor beta chains reported below all come from one sample, sequenced in a study of T cell repertoires in cytomegalovirus infection. TCRdb re-analysed the reads in MiXCR, keeping a single row per CDR3 protein. The sample consists of roughly 500,000 distinct CDR3 sequences, under 45% of them appearing once. Their target antigens are unknown. The sample in question was cultured PBMCs, obtained from culture after CMV antigen stimulation. The receptors were sampled from a human donor in good health (CMV status not recorded). Some clones in this sample may be carry-over from other donors' samples.

The V gene is TRBV6-1, the J gene TRBJ2-7; possibly TRBD1 or TRBD2 for D (6 bases each). In germline, CDR1 is MNHNS, CDR2 SASEGT. Trimming stripped 2 bases from V and 7 bases from J, with 18 bases between. This CDR3 region has 15 residues. The CDR3 spells CASSERRGVGGEQYF. CDR3 bases: TGTGCCAGCAGTGAAAGGAGGGGGGTTGGTGGGGAGCAGTACTTC.

This clonotype came up a few times. The rearrangement joins TRBV7-6 to TRBJ2-3, with 9 bases aligning to TRBD2. The CDR3 covers 16 residues. J lost 1 base, V lost 5 bases, and 7 bases had no gene match. Germline V gene data show CDR1 as SGHVS and CDR2 as FNYEAQ. CDR3 in amino acids: CASSDTSGPRTDTQYF. The DNA for the CDR3 is TGTGCCAGCAGCGACACTAGCGGGCCGCGCACAGATACGCAGTATTTT.